This T cell receptor beta chain was profiled in a study of cytomegalovirus exposure and HLA in healthy donors. Study-level results: Whilst most TCR sequences proved rare, a subset of public TCRs occurred across many donors.

A note on this clone: The antigen is unknown. The junction departs from germline at one end; a sequencing error may be responsible.

A multiplex PCR was run with 60 Vbeta primers and 13 Jbeta primers. Using immunoSEQ multiplex PCR, the repertoire was profiled, and TCRdb retains in-frame clones only, with some absent. In the table there are about 140,000 clones, 75% to 80% of which are singletons. This CDR3 is 17 amino acids long. CDR1 is SEHNR, CDR2 FQNEAQ, per germline (reference sequence). The V and J genes are TRBV7-9 and TRBJ2-7; 10 nucleotides line up with TRBD1. Sequenced input: PBMCs. This sequence was found in a man aged 30-40 years in good health and CMV-seronegative. The CDR3 DNA reads TGTTCCAGCAGCCTTCACCCGACAGGGGGCTCCCTTGACGAGCAGTACTTC. It yields the protein CSSSLHPTGGSLDEQYF.